This record covers a single T cell receptor beta chain. Antigen specificity is unknown. Assay used: immunoSEQ multiplex PCR; TCRdb lists only in-frame clones, some missing. This table holds 100,000 to 150,000 clones, about four fifths found once. Time point: blood 2 weeks post-SBRT. Sample treatment: 15 Gy SBRT to primary tumor, nephrectomy 4 weeks later. This CDR3 contains 15 residues. The ends lost 2 bases at V and 1 base at J; junction bases unmatched: 2. This entry is derived from a study of radiation and T cells in renal cell carcinoma. Study background: Nephrectomy followed 15 Gy stereotactic body radiation by 4 weeks.

The study's findings and limits: From baseline, blood top tumor clonotypes peaked at 2 weeks post-radiation.

The material sequenced was blood, taken from a patient whose treatment included radiotherapy and nephrectomy. This clonotype was obtained from a man aged 45-65 years with renal cell carcinoma. This sequence joins TRBV5-3 and TRBJ2-2; 7 bases match TRBD1. TRBV5-3 is classed as an ORF, of uncertain function. CDR3 nucleotides: TGTGCCAGAAGCTTCTACAGGGGGAACACCGGGGAGCTGTTTTTT. This gives the protein CARSFYRGNTGELFF.